The 18 T cell receptor beta chains presented below share a single source sample, sequenced in a study of T cell repertoires in cytomegalovirus infection. TCRdb used MiXCR to reprocess the reads, holding one entry per CDR3 protein. The sample holds fewer than 550,000 distinct CDR3 sequences, over 9% seen once. Sequenced: PBMCs. Receptors originate from a human donor in good health (CMV status not recorded). Some clones in this sample may be carry-over from other donors' samples.

This clonotype was observed many times. V gene TRBV20-1 combines with J gene TRBJ2-3; unclear D gene. Germline CDR1 is DFQATT and CDR2 is SNEGSKA (reference sequence). Trimming removed 4 bases at V and 2 bases at J, with 13 bases between. The CDR3 runs 14 residues. The CDR3 coding sequence is TGCAGTGCTACCCAGCAAATAGTCACAGATACGCAGTATTTT. Translating it yields CSATQQIVTDTQYF.

This clonotype was found many times. The J gene is TRBJ2-3, the V gene TRBV7-9, with 8 bases aligning to TRBD2. The CDR3 has 13 amino acids. J gave up 6 bases and V 4 bases, and 3 bases lay outside the gene matches. Germline V CDR1 and CDR2: SEHNR, FQNEAQ (reference sequence). The CDR3 loop reads CASSSAGADTQYF. Here the CDR3 DNA reads TGTGCCAGCAGCTCAGCGGGAGCGGATACGCAGTATTTT.

The rearrangement joins TRBV20-1 to TRBJ1-2; tentatively, D is TRBD1 (5 bases). The CDR3 spans 15 residues. CDR1 is DFQATT and CDR2 is SNEGSKA in the germline V gene (reference sequence). V shed 4 bases and J shed 5 bases, with 20 bases lying between them. The CDR3 spells CSAIFRDPSRYGYTF. In DNA, the CDR3 is TGCAGTGCTATATTCCGGGACCCCTCTAGGTATGGCTACACCTTC.

This clonotype was seen repeatedly, ten times or more. The rearrangement links TRBV7-2 to TRBJ1-2, with D possibly matching TRBD1 (5 bases). The ends were cut back, 5 bases at V and 1 base at J, with 11 bases in the middle. The CDR3 runs to 14 residues. CDR1 SGHTA and CDR2 FQGNSA come from the germline V gene. DNA of the CDR3: TGTGCCAGCAGCCCACCGGGGGGTAACTATGGCTACACCTTC. This sequence encodes CASSPPGGNYGYTF.

This clonotype was found many times. The genes are TRBV7-3 and TRBJ2-6, with D uncertain. V lost 4 bases and J 0 bases, leaving 13 bases between the germline ends. The CDR3 consists of 17 residues. Germline CDR1 reads SGHTA; CDR2 reads FQGTGA. CDR3 region: CASSSTTHYSGANVLTF. The CDR3 DNA sequence: TGTGCCAGCAGCTCAACCACCCATTACTCTGGGGCCAACGTCCTGACTTTC.

This clonotype occurred a few times. V usage is TRBV10-3 and J usage is TRBJ2-1, with D perhaps matching TRBD1 (5 bases). This CDR3 is 12 amino acids long. CDR1 and CDR2 from the germline V gene are ENHRY and SYGVKD. Trimming removed 10 bases from V and 4 bases from J, with 11 bases in between. The CDR3, as DNA: TGTGCCAGTTTCCAGGGTTACAATGAGCAGTTCTTC. Translation: CASFQGYNEQFF.

The rearrangement links TRBV7-9 to TRBJ2-5, with TRBD2 as a possible D gene (5 bases). Trimming took off 2 bases at V and 2 bases at J, with 12 bases between the two ends. The length of the CDR3 is 15 residues. Germline values: CDR1 SEHNR, CDR2 FQNEAQ (reference sequence). The CDR3 nucleotides are TGTGCCAGCAGCTTACAAGGCCGGGAACAAGAGACCCAGTACTTC. Translation gives CASSLQGREQETQYF.

This clonotype has ten or more counts. This sequence joins TRBV11-2 and TRBJ2-1; 11 bases match TRBD2. With V trimmed by 3 bases and J by 0 bases, 10 bases remained unmatched. From germline, CDR1 is SGHAT and CDR2 FQNNGV. The CDR3 extends over 19 amino acids. DNA of the CDR3: TGTGCCAGCAGCTTGGTGGCGCTAGCGGGGGGATTCTCCTACAATGAGCAGTTCTTC. Its translation: CASSLVALAGGFSYNEQFF.

This clonotype was recorded many times. The chain links TRBV4-1 to TRBJ2-6; TRBD1 is a possible D gene (6 bases). CDR1 is MGHRA, CDR2 YSYEKL, per germline. The CDR3 contains 18 residues. The V gene lost 0 bases and the J gene lost 7 bases, with 19 bases spanning the gap. This CDR3 is CASSQESPGVILANVLTF. CDR3 bases: TGCGCCAGCAGCCAAGAAAGTCCAGGGGTTATTTTAGCCAACGTCCTGACTTTC.

The chain employs TRBV4-2 and TRBJ2-7; 8 bases are a match to TRBD2. V was clipped by 0 bases and J by 3 bases; unmatched bases: 7. CDR3 length: 16 residues. CDR1 is LGHNA and CDR2 is YNFKEQ in the germline V gene. The CDR3 DNA reads as TGTGCCAGCAGCCAAGAGTTCAGCGGGAGTATCTACGAGCAGTACTTC. Amino acid sequence: CASSQEFSGSIYEQYF.

This clonotype was seen repeatedly, ten times or more. The DNA for the CDR3 is TGTGCCAGCAGACAGGGGGCTTTCACAGATACGCAGTATTTT. Amino acid sequence: CASRQGAFTDTQYF. This chain connects TRBV6-6 to TRBJ2-3; 9 bases align to TRBD1. The junction had 3 bases not matched to a gene; V was cut back by 6 bases and J by 2 bases. Per the germline V gene, CDR1 is MNHNY and CDR2 is SVGAGI (reference sequence). This CDR3 region has 14 residues.

This sequence joins TRBV15 and TRBJ2-2; a possible D gene is TRBD1 (6 bases). The CDR3 totals 18 residues. The ends were cut back, 3 bases at V and 4 bases at J, with 21 bases in the middle. Germline values: CDR1 LNHNV, CDR2 YYDKDF (reference sequence). In nucleotides, the CDR3 is TGTGCCACCAGCAGCGAGAGTTTGGGCCAGGGGAGCACCGGGGAGCTGTTTTTT. This translates into CATSSESLGQGSTGELFF.

This chain joins TRBV29-1 and TRBJ1-1; perhaps TRBD1 as D (5 bases). Germline values: CDR1 SQVTM, CDR2 ANQGSEA. The CDR3 spans 13 residues. V lost 6 bases, J lost 7 bases, and 18 bases lay in between. The CDR3 loop reads CSVPRGAALEAFF. DNA for the CDR3: TGCAGCGTCCCTCGTGGGGCAGCGCTTGAAGCTTTCTTT.

This clonotype was picked up many times. This chain joins TRBV28 and TRBJ1-5, with TRBD1 identical over 9 bases. This CDR3 has 17 amino acids. Germline CDR1 reads MDHEN; CDR2 reads SYDVKM. Trimming at V came to 0 bases and at J to 2 bases, leaving 5 bases not matched to a gene. CDR3 bases: TGTGCCAGCAGTTTATGGGACAGGGGTTCCGGCAATCAGCCCCAGCATTTT. Its protein product is CASSLWDRGSGNQPQHF. The variable domain in full, with the rest retrieved from reference TRBV28 and TRBJ1-5, is DVKVTQSSRYLVKRTGEKVFLECVQDMDHENMFWYRQDPGLGLRLIYFSYDVKMKEKGDIPEGYSVSREKKERFSLILESASTNQTSMYLCASSLWDRGSGNQPQHFGDGTRLSIL.

This clonotype was counted a few times. This chain links TRBV7-3 with TRBJ2-7; 8 bases match TRBD1. V lost 5 bases and J lost 6; bases outside the gene matches: 12. The CDR3 loop spans 15 amino acids. Germline V gene lookup returns CDR1 SGHTA and CDR2 FQGTGA. This CDR3 reads CASSAAGGVAPEQYF. CDR3 DNA: TGTGCCAGCAGCGCCGCAGGGGGCGTCGCTCCCGAGCAGTACTTC.

This clonotype was recorded at least ten times. The V and J genes are TRBV2 and TRBJ1-6; a possible D gene is TRBD1 (5 bases). The V gene's germline CDR1 is SNHLY and CDR2 FYNNEI. Trimming cost V 4 bases and J 10 bases, with 17 bases left between them. CDR3 length equals 15 residues. The CDR3 sequence: CASSVIVQASSPLHF. CDR3 in DNA: TGTGCCAGCAGTGTGATTGTACAGGCCAGCTCACCCCTCCACTTT. Full variable domain (remainder filled in from reference TRBV2 and TRBJ1-6): EPEVTQTPSHQVTQMGQEVILRCVPISNHLYFYWYRQILGQKVEFLVSFYNNEISEKSEIFDDQFSVERPDGSNFTLKIRSTKLEDSAMYFCASSVIVQASSPLHFGNGTRLTVT.

The chain recombines TRBV27 with TRBJ2-1; TRBD2 aligns across 12 bases. CDR1 and CDR2 from the germline V gene are MNHEY and SMNVEV (reference sequence). This CDR3 has 19 residues. The trim removed 2 bases at V and 0 bases at J, leaving 8 bases unmatched. The CDR3 loop reads CASSLRLAGASSSYNEQFF. The CDR3 DNA reads as TGTGCCAGCAGTTTACGACTAGCGGGAGCTTCGAGCTCCTACAATGAGCAGTTCTTC.

This clonotype was counted ten times or more. J is TRBJ1-1 and V is TRBV27; D unclear. Germline V CDR1 and CDR2: MNHEY, SMNVEV (reference sequence). V was trimmed by 5 bases and J by 4 bases, leaving 8 bases between them. The CDR3 consists of 12 residues. Written as DNA, the CDR3 is TGTGCCAGCAGTACCTTGGGCACTGAAGCTTTCTTT. Translation gives CASSTLGTEAFF.